Below, 17 T cell receptor beta chains from the same sample are listed, as sequenced in a study of CD8+ T cells in alopecia areata (dated by TCRdb to 2017 to 2018). Cells from mouse cutaneous lymph nodes were pooled, stained for CD4, CD8alpha, NKG2D, NKG2ACE and other markers, and then sorted on a BD Influx. The library was prepared using the immunoSEQ multiplex PCR assay. For TCR sequencing, RNA was extracted from every sample and reverse transcribed into cDNA to serve as template. In its TCRdb copy, this immuneACCESS table keeps in-frame sequences only and misses some clones. Where compared with another copy, unresolved V genes explain less than half of these, and the others have no known cause. With about 270,000 clones recorded, this sample contains no clone counted only once. The ten largest clones capture more than 0.95% of the sample. Specimen: CD4+ T cells sorted from a lymph node. The receptors stem from a C3H/HeJ mouse with alopecia areata. Mice belonging to this strain carry MHC haplotype H2-k.

As to this clone: Mouse germline and gene names are used. The missing CDR3 end, 4 residues past where the read stops, is filled in from the germline J gene. The chain combines TRBV17 with TRBJ2-3; D is perhaps TRBD1 (5 bases). The CDR3 runs to 14 residues. V was shortened by 3 bases and J by 0 bases, with 7 bases between the two germline ends. The V gene's germline CDR1 is MNHDT and CDR2 YYDKIL. CDR3 bases read: TGTGCTAGCAGTAGCCAGGGAAGTGCAGAA. The encoded protein is CASSSQGSAE. In full, the CDR3 reads CASSSQGSAETLYF.

With regard to this clone: The listed genes are named as in mouse. The CDR3 end is not reached by the read, which stops 4 residues before it; the germline J gene fills it in. The chain employs TRBV5 and TRBJ1-2; D remains ambiguous. V lost 4 bases and J lost 0, with 6 bases in between. The germline V gene encodes CDR1 LGHNA and CDR2 YNLKQL (reference sequence). The CDR3 contains 13 residues. The sequenced CDR3 bases are TGTGCCAGCAGCCCCACATCAAACTCC. Its translation: CASSPTSNS. The full CDR3 is CASSPTSNSDYTF.

The sample holds a few counts of this clone. Genes and germline are mouse. Read sequence stops 4 residues before the CDR3 end, and the germline J gene provides the missing end. The chain uses TRBV19 and TRBJ2-1; 8 nucleotides line up with TRBD1. Germline CDR1 reads FNHDT; CDR2 reads SITEND (reference sequence). CDR3 length equals 13 residues. Partial CDR3 DNA: TGTGCCAGCAGTTCCAGGGGGCGGGCT. This sequence encodes CASSSRGRA. The full CDR3 is CASSSRGRAEQFF. Full variable domain (outside the CDR3, taken from reference TRBV19 and TRBJ2-1): GGIITQTPKFLIGQEGQKLTLKCQQNFNHDTMYWYRQDSGKGLRLIYYSITENDLQKGDLSEGYDASREKKSSFSLTVTSAQKNEMAVFLCASSSRGRAEQFFGPGTRLTVL.

This clone was detected only a few times. The listed genes are named as in mouse. The CDR3 goes on 4 residues after the read ends, and that part is filled in from the germline J gene. The rearrangement links TRBV13-1 to TRBJ2-1, with 10 nucleotides matching TRBD2. The V gene end was trimmed by 5 bases and the J gene end by 0 bases; junction bases not matched to a gene: 5. The germline gives CDR1 NSHNY, CDR2 SYGAGN. The CDR3 is made up of 16 amino acids. Here the CDR3 reads CASSRLGGLNYAEQFF. The sequenced part of the CDR3 DNA is TGTGCCAGCAGCAGACTGGGGGGCCTTAACTATGCT.

This clone was seen more than once but under ten times. Genes here carry mouse names. Read data end 4 residues before the CDR3 end; the end is taken from the germline J gene. The sample has other DNA sequences that encode this CDR3 too. V gene TRBV13-1 combines with J gene TRBJ1-1; 9 bases are shared with TRBD1. Per the germline V gene, CDR1 is NSHNY and CDR2 is SYGAGN. There are 13 residues in the CDR3. V dropped 5 bases and J dropped 3; count of bases not matched to a gene: 2. The CDR3 region is CASRQGADTEVFF. CDR3 DNA (partial): TGTGCCAGCAGACAGGGGGCGGACACA.

Comments on this clone: Genes and germline come from the mouse. With the read ending 4 residues before the CDR3 end, the germline J gene is used to fill in that end. Distinct nucleotide sequences in the sample also encode this CDR3. The V and J genes are TRBV13-1 and TRBJ1-1, with a weak D call TRBD1 (6 bases). The CDR3 consists of 14 residues. Germline V gene sequence: CDR1 NSHNY, CDR2 SYGAGN. V lost 5 bases, J lost 0 bases, and 11 bases lay in between. CDR3 DNA (partial): TGTGCCAGCAGGGTCAGGGGTGCAAACACA. It codes for CASRVRGANT. The full CDR3 sequence reads CASRVRGANTEVFF.

This clone was seen a few times. The genes and germline here are from mouse. The read terminates 3 residues ahead of where the CDR3 ends, so the germline J gene completes it. The same CDR3 is also encoded by other DNA sequences in this sample. The chain employs TRBV31 and TRBJ1-6, with D unclear. Being an ORF, TRBJ1-6 has a function that is uncertain. V lost 0 bases, J lost 5 bases, and 5 bases lay in between. Germline V CDR1 and CDR2: GKSSPN, SITVG. The CDR3 is 13 residues long. This CDR3 is CAWSLGNNSPLYF. CDR3 bases read: TGTGCCTGGAGTCTGGGCAATAATTCGCCC.

A word on this clone: Gene names refer to mouse genes. The sequenced fragment ends 4 residues before the CDR3 boundary, so the rest is inferred from the germline J gene. Other DNA sequences from this sample encode an identical CDR3 as well. The gene calls are TRBV1 and TRBJ2-7; no clear D gene. Germline V gene data show CDR1 as NSQYPW and CDR2 as LRSPGD (reference sequence). The CDR3 contains 13 residues. The V end lost 3 bases, the J end lost 0 bases, and 6 bases lay between the germline ends. CDR3 bases read: TGCACCTGCAGTGCCCAGAGCTCCTAT. Its protein product is CTCSAQSSY. The CDR3 in full is CTCSAQSSYEQYF. Variable domain in full (rest from reference TRBV1 and TRBJ2-7): VTLLEQNPRWRLVPRGQAVNLRCILKNSQYPWMSWYQQDLQKQLQWLFTLRSPGDKEVKSLPGADYLATRVTDTELRLQVANMSQGRTLYCTCSAQSSYEQYFGPGTRLTVL.

For this clone: Mouse names are used for the genes. The CDR3 end lies 4 residues beyond the end of the read and is filled in from the germline J gene. The same CDR3 can be traced to other DNA sequences in this sample. The chain has TRBV5 and TRBJ2-7; D is uncertain. The CDR3 extends over 13 amino acids. The germline gives CDR1 LGHNA, CDR2 YNLKQL (reference sequence). CDR3 DNA (partial): TGTGCCAGCAGCCAAGAAGAGGGTTAT. Its translation is CASSQEEGY. The full CDR3 protein reads CASSQEEGYEQYF.

This clone was seen more than once but under ten times. Mouse names are used for the genes. The read halts 4 residues ahead of the CDR3 end, with the missing end drawn from the germline J gene. The V call is TRBV2, the J call TRBJ2-7; 10 bases match TRBD2. V lost 2 bases to trimming and J lost 0 bases; unmatched junction nucleotides: 1. From germline, CDR1 is LGHNA and CDR2 YSYQKL. This CDR3 has 15 residues. The sequenced CDR3 bases are TGTGCCAGCAGCCAAACTGGGGGGGTCTCCTAT. Its translation is CASSQTGGVSY. The CDR3 reads in full as CASSQTGGVSYEQYF.

Turning to this clone: Here the gene names and germline are mouse. The read comes to an end 4 residues before the CDR3 does, leaving the germline J gene to fill in the end. V is TRBV13-3 and J is TRBJ2-3; 8 positions match TRBD1. The CDR3 runs 15 residues. The germline gives CDR1 NNHDY, CDR2 SYVADS. The ends lost 5 bases at V and 0 bases at J; junction bases unmatched: 5. The CDR3 loop is CASRDREKSAETLYF. The CDR3 bases that were read are TGTGCCAGCAGGGACAGGGAGAAGAGTGCAGAA.

This clone was picked up a small number of times. Gene names refer to mouse genes. The sequenced fragment ends 4 residues before the CDR3 boundary, so the rest is inferred from the germline J gene. The chain joins TRBV31 to TRBJ2-3; 12 nucleotides line up with TRBD1. Germline V CDR1 and CDR2: GKSSPN, SITVG. The CDR3 is 16 residues long. Losses at the gene ends were 3 bases for V and 1 base for J; bases not matched to a gene: 5. The part of the CDR3 DNA that was read is TGTGCCTGGAGCTACGGGACAGGGGGCGGTGCAGAA. It translates to CAWSYGTGGGAE. In full, the CDR3 reads CAWSYGTGGGAETLYF.

This clone was seen a handful of times. The germline and genes are mouse ones. This same CDR3 is encoded by further DNA sequences in the sample. The CDR3: CASSIWGGQNTLYF. The part of the CDR3 DNA that was read is TGTGCCAGCAGTATCTGGGGAGGTCAAAAC. The chain employs TRBV19 and TRBJ2-4, with a tentative D call TRBD2 (6 bases). The CDR3 is cut off 4 residues early in the read; its end comes from the germline J gene. Germline assignment: CDR1 FNHDT and CDR2 SITEND (reference sequence). V was cut by 2 bases and J by 1 base, with 8 bases left in between. This CDR3 region has 14 residues. Full variable domain (rest looked up from reference TRBV19 and TRBJ2-4): GGIITQTPKFLIGQEGQKLTLKCQQNFNHDTMYWYRQDSGKGLRLIYYSITENDLQKGDLSEGYDASREKKSSFSLTVTSAQKNEMAVFLCASSIWGGQNTLYFGAGTRLSVL.

On this clone itself: The gene names here belong to mouse. The CDR3 extends 4 residues past the end of the read, so its final part is completed from the germline J gene. V is TRBV13-1 and J is TRBJ2-5; a possible D gene is TRBD1 (5 bases). The CDR3 covers 14 residues. V was trimmed by 0 bases and J by 2 bases, leaving 7 bases between them. Per germline, CDR1 NSHNY and CDR2 SYGAGN. The CDR3 spells CASSDVRAQDTQYF. CDR3 bases read: TGTGCCAGCAGTGATGTCAGGGCCCAAGAC.

This clone was seen a few times. Gene names and germline refer to mouse. At the DNA level, this CDR3 is encoded by other sequences in the same sample as well. The part of the CDR3 DNA that was read is TGTGCCAGCAGTATAAGGGGGGGCGGTCAAAAC. Amino acid sequence: CASSIRGGGQN. The complete CDR3 sequence is CASSIRGGGQNTLYF. This chain joins TRBV19 and TRBJ2-4, with 8 bases fitting TRBD2. The observed sequence ends 4 residues before the CDR3 terminus, with the missing tail filled in from the germline J gene. Trimming cost V 1 base and J 1 base; bases outside gene matches: 2. Germline CDR1 FNHDT, CDR2 SITEND (reference sequence). The CDR3 has 15 residues.

This clone was seen more than once but under ten times. Each gene name is a mouse one. Coverage ceases 4 residues before the CDR3 finishes, and the germline J gene fills in the end. V gene TRBV31 combines with J gene TRBJ2-2; D is undetermined. Trimming stripped 4 bases from V and 3 bases from J, with 6 bases between. The CDR3 totals 12 residues. Germline V gene data show CDR1 as GKSSPN and CDR2 as SITVG. The chain's CDR3 is CAWTSDTGQLYF. The covered CDR3 bases are TGTGCCTGGACGTCAGACACCGGG.

As to this clone: Genes here carry mouse names. Read data end 4 residues before the CDR3 end; the end is taken from the germline J gene. This sample includes further DNA sequences coding for the same CDR3. The V gene is TRBV13-3, the J gene TRBJ1-2, with a tentative D call TRBD1 (5 bases). Germline V gene lookup returns CDR1 NNHDY and CDR2 SYVADS. The CDR3 has 15 residues. Trimming shortened V by 0 bases and J by 2 bases, and 11 bases separated the two germline ends. CDR3 bases read: TGTGCCAGCAGTGATGCAAGGGGAGGGAACTCC. It is translated as CASSDARGGNS. The full CDR3 protein reads CASSDARGGNSDYTF.